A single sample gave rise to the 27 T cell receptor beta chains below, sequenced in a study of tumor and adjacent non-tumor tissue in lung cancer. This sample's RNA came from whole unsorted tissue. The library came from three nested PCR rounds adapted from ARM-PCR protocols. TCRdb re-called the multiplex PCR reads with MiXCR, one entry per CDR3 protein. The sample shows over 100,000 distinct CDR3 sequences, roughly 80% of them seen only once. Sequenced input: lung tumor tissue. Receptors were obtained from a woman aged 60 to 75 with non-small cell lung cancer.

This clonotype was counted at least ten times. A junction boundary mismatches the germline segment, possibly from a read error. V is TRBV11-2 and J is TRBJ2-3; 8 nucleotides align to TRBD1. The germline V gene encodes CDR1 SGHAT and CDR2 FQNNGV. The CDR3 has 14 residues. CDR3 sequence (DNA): TGTGCCAGCAGCCTAGACAGGGGCTCGGGTACGCAGTATTTT. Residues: CASSLDRGSGTQYF.

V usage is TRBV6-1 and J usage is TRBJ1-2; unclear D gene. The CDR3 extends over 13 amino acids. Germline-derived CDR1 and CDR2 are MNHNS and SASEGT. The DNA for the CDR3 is TGTGTCACCAGTGAAGACACGGACTATGGCTACACCTTC. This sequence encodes CVTSEDTDYGYTF.

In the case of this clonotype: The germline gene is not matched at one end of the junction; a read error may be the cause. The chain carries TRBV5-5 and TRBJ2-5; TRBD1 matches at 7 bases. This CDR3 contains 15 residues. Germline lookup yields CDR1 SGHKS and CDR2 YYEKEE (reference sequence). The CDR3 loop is CVSSFRTGSQETQYF. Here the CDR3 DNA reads TGTGTCAGCAGCTTTCGGACAGGATCGCAAGAGACCCAGTACTTC.

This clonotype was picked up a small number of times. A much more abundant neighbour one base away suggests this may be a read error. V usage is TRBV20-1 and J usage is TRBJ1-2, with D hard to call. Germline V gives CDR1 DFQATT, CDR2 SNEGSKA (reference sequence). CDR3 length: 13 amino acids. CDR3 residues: CSVSGRLNYDYTF. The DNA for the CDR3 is TGCAGTGTTTCTGGACGGCTTAACTATGACTACACCTTC.

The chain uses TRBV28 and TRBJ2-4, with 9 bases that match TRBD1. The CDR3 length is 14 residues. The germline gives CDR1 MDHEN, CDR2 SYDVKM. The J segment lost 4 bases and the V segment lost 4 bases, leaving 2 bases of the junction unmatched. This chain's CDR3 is CASSSGTGKNIQYF. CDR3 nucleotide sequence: TGTGCCAGCAGTTCCGGGACAGGGAAAAACATTCAGTACTTC.

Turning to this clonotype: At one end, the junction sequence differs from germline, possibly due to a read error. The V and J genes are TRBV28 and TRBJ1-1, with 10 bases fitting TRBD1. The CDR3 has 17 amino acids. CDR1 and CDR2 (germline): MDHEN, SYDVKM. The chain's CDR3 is CASSFRGQGTLNTEASF. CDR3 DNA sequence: TGTGCCAGCAGTTTCCGGGGACAGGGGACCCTGAACACTGAAGCTTCCTTT. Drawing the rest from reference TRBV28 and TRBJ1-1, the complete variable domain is DVKVTQSSRYLVKRTGEKVFLECVQDMDHENMFWYRQDPGLGLRLIYFSYDVKMKEKGDIPEGYSVSREKKERFSLILESASTNQTSMYLCASSFRGQGTLNTEASFGQGTRLTVV.

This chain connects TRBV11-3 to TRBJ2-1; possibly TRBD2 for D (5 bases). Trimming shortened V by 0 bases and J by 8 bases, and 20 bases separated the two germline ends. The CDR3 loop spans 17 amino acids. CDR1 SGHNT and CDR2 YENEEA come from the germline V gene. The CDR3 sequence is CASSLELTSGSRYEQFF. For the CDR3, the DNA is TGTGCCAGCAGCTTAGAATTGACCAGCGGAAGCCGCTATGAGCAGTTCTTC.

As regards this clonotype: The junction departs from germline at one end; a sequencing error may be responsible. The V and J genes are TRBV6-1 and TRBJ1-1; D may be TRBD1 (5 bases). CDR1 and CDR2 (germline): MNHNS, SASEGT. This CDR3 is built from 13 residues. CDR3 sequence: CASQTNGGTEALF. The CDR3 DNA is TGTGCCAGCCAAACCAACGGGGGAACTGAAGCTTTATTT.

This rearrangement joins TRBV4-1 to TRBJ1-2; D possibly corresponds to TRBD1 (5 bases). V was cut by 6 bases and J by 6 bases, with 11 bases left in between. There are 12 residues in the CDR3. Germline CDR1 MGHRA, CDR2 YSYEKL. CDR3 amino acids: CASSQGSHGYTF. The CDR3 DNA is TGCGCCAGCAGTCAGGGCAGCCATGGCTACACCTTC.

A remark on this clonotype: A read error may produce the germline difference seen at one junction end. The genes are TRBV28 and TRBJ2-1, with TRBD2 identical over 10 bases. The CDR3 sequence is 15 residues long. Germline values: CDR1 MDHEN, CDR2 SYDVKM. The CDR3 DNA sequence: TGTGCCAACAGTTTATCCCTAGCGGGAGAGGGAGAGCAGTTCTTC. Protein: CANSLSLAGEGEQFF.

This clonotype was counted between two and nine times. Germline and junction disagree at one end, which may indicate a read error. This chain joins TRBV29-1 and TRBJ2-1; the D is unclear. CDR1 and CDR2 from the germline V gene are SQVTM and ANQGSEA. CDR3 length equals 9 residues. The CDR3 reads CCVGNEQLF. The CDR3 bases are TGCTGCGTTGGGAATGAGCAGCTATTC.

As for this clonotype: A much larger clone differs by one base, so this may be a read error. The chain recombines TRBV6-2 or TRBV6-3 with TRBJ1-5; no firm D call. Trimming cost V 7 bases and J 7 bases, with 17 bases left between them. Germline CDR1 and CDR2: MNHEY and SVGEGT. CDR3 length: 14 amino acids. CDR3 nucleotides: TGTGCCAGCAATACATGGATGGACCTCCAGCCCCAGCATTTT. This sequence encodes CASNTWMDLQPQHF.

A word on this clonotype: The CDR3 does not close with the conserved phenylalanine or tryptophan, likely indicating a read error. The DNA for the CDR3 is TGTGCCAGCAGCCGGACAAGGGGGACCACAGATACGCAGTATTCT. This encodes CASSRTRGTTDTQYS. V usage is TRBV11-2 and J usage is TRBJ2-3; possible D gene TRBD1, 6 bases. CDR3 size: 15 residues. V was cut by 5 bases and J by 2 bases, with 14 bases left in between. In germline, CDR1 is SGHAT, CDR2 FQNNGV.

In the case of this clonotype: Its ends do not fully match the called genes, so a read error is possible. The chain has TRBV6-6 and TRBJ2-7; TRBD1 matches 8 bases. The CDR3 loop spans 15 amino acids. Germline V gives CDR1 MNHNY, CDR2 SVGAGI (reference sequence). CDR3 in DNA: TGTGCCAGCTGTCGCCACACAGGGGGAGACTACGAGCAGTGCTTC. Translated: CASCRHTGGDYEQCF.

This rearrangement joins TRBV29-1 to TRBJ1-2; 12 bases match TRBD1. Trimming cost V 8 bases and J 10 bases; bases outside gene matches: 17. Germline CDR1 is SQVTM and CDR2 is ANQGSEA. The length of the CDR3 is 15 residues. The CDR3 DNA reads TGCAGCATCCTGGGACAGGGGGCTAGTGGGGGTGACTACACCTTC. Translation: CSILGQGASGGDYTF.

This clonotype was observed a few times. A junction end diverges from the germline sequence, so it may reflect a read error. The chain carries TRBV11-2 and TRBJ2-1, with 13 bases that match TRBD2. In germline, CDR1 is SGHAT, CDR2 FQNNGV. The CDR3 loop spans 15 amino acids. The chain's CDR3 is CASSLTSGGADEQLF. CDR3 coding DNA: TGTGCCAGCAGCTTAACTAGCGGGGGGGCGGATGAGCAGTTATTC.

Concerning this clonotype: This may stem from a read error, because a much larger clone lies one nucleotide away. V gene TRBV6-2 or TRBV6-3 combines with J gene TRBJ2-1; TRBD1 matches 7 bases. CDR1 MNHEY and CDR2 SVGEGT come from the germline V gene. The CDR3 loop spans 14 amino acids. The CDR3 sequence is CVSSSTGAYNEQFF. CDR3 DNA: TGTGTCAGCAGTTCTACAGGGGCCTACAATGAGCAGTTCTTC.

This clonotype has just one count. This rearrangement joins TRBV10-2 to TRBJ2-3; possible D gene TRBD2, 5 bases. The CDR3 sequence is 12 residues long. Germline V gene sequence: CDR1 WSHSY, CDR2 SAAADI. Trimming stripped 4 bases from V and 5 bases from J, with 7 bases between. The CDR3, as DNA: TGCGCCAGCAGTGTCGGGAAAGATACGCAGTATTTT. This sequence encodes CASSVGKDTQYF.

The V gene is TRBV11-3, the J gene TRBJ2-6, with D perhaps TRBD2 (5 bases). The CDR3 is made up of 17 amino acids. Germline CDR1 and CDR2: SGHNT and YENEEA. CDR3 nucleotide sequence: TGTCCTAGCAGCTTAGATCTGACGGGGTTCGGGGCCAACGTCCTGACTTTC. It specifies CPSSLDLTGFGANVLTF.

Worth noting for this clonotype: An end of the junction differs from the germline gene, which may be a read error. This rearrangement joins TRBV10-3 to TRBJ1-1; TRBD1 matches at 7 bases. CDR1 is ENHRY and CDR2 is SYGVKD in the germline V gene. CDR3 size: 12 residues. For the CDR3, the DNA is TGTGCCATCAGCCAGGGGGACCGTGAAGATTTCTTT. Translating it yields CAISQGDREDFF.

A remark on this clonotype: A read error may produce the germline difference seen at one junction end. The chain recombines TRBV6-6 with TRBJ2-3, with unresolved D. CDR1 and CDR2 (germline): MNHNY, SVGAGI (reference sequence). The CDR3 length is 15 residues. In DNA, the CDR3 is TGTACCAGCAGTACGGATCCACGCCACACAGATACGCAGTATTTT. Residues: CTSSTDPRHTDTQYF.

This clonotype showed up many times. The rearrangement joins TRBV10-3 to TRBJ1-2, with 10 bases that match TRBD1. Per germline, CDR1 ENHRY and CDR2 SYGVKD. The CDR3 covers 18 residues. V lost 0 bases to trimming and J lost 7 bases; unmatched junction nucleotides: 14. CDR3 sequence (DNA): TGTGCCATCAGTGAGTCGATAGCCCCGGGACAGGGGCTGAGTGGCTACACCTTC. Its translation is CAISESIAPGQGLSGYTF.

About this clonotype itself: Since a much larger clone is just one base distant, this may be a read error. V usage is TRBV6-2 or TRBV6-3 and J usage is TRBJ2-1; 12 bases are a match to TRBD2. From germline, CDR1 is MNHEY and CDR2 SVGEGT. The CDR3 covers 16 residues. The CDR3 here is CASRPATSGRHNEKFF. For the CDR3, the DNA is TGTGCCAGCAGACCTGCGACTAGCGGGAGACACAATGAGAAGTTCTTC.

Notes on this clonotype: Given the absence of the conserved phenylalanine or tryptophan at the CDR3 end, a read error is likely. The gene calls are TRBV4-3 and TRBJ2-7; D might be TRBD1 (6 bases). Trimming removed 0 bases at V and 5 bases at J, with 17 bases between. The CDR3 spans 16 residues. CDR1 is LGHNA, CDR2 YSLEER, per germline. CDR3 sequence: CASSQDYDDRIDEQYI. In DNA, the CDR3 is TGCGCCAGCAGCCAAGATTATGATGACAGGATCGACGAGCAGTACATC.

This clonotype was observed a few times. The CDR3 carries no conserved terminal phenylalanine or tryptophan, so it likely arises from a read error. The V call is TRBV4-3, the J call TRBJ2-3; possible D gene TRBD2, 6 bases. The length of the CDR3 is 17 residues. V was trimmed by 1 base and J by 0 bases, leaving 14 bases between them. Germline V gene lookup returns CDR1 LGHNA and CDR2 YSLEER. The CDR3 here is CASSQGGGATSTDTQYL. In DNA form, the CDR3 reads TGCGCCAGCAGCCAAGGGGGCGGGGCTACTAGCACAGATACGCAGTATCTT.

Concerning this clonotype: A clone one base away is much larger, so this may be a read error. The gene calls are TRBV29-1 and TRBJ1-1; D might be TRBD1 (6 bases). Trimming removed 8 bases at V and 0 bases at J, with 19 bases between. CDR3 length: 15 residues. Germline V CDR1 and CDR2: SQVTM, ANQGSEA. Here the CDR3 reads CSIRPGTLMNTEAFF. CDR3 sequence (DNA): TGCAGCATCCGTCCCGGGACATTGATGAACACTGAAGCTTTCTTT.

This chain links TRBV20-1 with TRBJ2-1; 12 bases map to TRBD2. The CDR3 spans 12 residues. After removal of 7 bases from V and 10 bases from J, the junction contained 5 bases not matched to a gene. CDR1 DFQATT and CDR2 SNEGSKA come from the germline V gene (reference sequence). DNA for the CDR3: TGCAGTGTCCTAGGACTAGCGGGAGAGCAGTTCTTC. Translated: CSVLGLAGEQFF.